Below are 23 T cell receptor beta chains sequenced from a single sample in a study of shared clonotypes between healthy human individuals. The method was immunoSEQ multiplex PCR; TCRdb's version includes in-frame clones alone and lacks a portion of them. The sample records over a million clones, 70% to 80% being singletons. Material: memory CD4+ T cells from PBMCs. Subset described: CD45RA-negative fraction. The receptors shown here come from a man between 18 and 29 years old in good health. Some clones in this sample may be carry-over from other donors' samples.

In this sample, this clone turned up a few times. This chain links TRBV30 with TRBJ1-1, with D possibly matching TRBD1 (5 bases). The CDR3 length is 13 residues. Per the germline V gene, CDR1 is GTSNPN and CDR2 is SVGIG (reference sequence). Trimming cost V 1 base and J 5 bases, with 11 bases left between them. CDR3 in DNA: TGTGCCTGGAGTGAGGGGACGCAGACTGAAGCTTTCTTT. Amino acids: CAWSEGTQTEAFF.

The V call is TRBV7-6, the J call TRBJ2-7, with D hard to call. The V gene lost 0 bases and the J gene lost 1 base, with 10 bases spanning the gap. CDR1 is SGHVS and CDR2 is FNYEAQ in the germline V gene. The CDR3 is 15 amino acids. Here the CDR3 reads CASSLAVGPSYEQYF. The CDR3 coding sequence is TGTGCCAGCAGCTTAGCAGTCGGGCCTTCCTACGAGCAGTACTTC.

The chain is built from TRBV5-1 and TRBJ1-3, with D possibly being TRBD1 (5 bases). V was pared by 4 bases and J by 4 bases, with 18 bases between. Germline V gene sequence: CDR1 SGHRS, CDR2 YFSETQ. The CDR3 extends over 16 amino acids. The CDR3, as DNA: TGCGCCAGCAGCACCCTACCGGAGGGGTTGGGAAACACCATATATTTT. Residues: CASSTLPEGLGNTIYF.

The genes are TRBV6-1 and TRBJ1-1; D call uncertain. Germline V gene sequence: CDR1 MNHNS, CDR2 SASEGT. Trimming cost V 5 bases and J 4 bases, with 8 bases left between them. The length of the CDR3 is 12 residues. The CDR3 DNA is TGTGCCAGCAGTCGACTGAGCACTGAAGCTTTCTTT. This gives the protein CASSRLSTEAFF.

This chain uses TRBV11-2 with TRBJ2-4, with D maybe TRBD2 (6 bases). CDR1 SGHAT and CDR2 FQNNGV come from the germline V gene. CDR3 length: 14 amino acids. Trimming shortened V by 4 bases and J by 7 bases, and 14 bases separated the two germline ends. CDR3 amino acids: CASSSPRLANIQYF. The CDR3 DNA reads TGTGCCAGCAGCTCCCCCCGGCTAGCGAACATTCAGTACTTC.

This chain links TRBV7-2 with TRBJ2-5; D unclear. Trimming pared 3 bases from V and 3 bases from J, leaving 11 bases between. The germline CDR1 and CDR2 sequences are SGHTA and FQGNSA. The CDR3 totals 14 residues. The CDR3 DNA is TGTGCCAGCAGCTTCGTGGGTCAGAAAGAGACCCAGTACTTC. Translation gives CASSFVGQKETQYF.

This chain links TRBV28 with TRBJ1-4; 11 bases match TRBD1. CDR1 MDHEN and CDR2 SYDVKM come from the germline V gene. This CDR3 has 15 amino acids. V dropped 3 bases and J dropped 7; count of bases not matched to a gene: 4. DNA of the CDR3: TGTGCCAGCAGTTTGTGGACAGGGGGCGTTGAAAAACTGTTTTTT. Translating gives CASSLWTGGVEKLFF.

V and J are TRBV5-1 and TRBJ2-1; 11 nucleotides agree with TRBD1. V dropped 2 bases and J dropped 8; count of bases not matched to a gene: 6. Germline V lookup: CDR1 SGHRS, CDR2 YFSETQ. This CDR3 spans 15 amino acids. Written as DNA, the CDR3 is TGCGCCAGCAGCTTTGGAGGGACAGGGGGTTATGAGCAGTTCTTC. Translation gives CASSFGGTGGYEQFF. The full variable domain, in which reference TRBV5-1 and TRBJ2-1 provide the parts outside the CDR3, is KAGVTQTPRYLIKTRGQQVTLSCSPISGHRSVSWYQQTPGQGLQFLFEYFSETQRNKGNFPGRFSGRQFSNSRSEMNVSTLELGDSALYLCASSFGGTGGYEQFFGPGTRLTVL.

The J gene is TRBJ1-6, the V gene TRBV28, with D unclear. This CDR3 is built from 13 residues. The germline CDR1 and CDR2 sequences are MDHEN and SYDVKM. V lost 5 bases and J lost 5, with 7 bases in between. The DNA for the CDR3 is TGTGCCAGCAGTGTAGGCCATAATTCACCCCTCCACTTT. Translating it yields CASSVGHNSPLHF. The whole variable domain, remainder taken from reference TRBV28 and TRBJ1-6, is DVKVTQSSRYLVKRTGEKVFLECVQDMDHENMFWYRQDPGLGLRLIYFSYDVKMKEKGDIPEGYSVSREKKERFSLILESASTNQTSMYLCASSVGHNSPLHFGNGTRLTVT.

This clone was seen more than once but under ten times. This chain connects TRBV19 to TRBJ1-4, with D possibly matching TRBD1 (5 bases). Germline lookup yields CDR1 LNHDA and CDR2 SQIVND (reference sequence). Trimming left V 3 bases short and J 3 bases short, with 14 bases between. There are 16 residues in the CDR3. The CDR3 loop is CASSMGRERSNEKLFF. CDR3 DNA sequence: TGTGCCAGTAGTATGGGACGGGAGAGGTCTAATGAAAAACTGTTTTTT.

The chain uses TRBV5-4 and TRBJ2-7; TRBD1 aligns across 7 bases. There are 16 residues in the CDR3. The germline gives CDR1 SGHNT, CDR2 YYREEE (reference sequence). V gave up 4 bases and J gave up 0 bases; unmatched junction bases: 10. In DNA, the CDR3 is TGTGCCAGCAGCAGGCCCGGGACAGAGCACTCCTACGAGCAGTACTTC. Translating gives CASSRPGTEHSYEQYF.

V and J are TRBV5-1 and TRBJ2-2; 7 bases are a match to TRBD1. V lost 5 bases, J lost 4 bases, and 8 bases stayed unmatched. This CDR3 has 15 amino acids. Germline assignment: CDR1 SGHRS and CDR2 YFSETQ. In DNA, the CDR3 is TGCGCCAGCAGAGGACAGGCGGAAGTCACCGGGGAGCTGTTTTTT. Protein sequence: CASRGQAEVTGELFF.

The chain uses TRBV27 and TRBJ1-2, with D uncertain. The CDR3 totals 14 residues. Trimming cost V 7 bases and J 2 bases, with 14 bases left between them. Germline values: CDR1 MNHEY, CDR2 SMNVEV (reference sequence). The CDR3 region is CASNVFLVNYGYTF. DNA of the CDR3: TGTGCCAGCAATGTATTTTTGGTGAACTATGGCTACACCTTC.

The DNA for the CDR3 is TGTGCCAGCAGTCCCCACAGGTCCAAACTGTTTTTT. It is translated as CASSPHRSKLFF. The chain uses TRBV28 and TRBJ1-4; perhaps TRBD1 as D (5 bases). Trimming removed 5 bases at V and 11 bases at J, with 12 bases between. Per germline, CDR1 MDHEN and CDR2 SYDVKM. The CDR3 sequence is 12 residues long.

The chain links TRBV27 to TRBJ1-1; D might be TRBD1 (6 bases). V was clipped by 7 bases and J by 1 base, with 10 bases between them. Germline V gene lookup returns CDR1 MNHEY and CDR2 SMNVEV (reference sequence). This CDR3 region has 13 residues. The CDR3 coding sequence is TGTGCCAGCAAAAGGACAGCGAACACTGAAGCTTTCTTT. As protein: CASKRTANTEAFF.

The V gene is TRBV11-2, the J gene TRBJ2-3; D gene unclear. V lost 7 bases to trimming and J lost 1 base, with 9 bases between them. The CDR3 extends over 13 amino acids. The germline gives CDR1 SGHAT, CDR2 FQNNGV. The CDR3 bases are TGTGCCAGCAACCTCGCGGGCACAGATACGCAGTATTTT. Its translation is CASNLAGTDTQYF.

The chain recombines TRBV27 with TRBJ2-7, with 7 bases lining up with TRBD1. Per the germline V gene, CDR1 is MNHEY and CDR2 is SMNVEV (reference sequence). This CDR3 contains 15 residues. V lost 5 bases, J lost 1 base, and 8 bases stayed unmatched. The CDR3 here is CASSPRQGQSYEQYF. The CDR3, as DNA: TGTGCCAGCAGTCCCCGACAGGGACAGTCCTACGAGCAGTACTTC.

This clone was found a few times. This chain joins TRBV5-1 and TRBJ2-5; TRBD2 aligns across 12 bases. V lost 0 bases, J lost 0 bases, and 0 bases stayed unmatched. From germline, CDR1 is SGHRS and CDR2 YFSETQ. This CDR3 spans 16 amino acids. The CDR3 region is CASSLGTSGDQETQYF. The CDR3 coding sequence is TGCGCCAGCAGCTTGGGGACTAGCGGGGACCAAGAGACCCAGTACTTC. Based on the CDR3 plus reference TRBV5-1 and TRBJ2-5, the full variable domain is KAGVTQTPRYLIKTRGQQVTLSCSPISGHRSVSWYQQTPGQGLQFLFEYFSETQRNKGNFPGRFSGRQFSNSRSEMNVSTLELGDSALYLCASSLGTSGDQETQYFGPGTRLLVL.

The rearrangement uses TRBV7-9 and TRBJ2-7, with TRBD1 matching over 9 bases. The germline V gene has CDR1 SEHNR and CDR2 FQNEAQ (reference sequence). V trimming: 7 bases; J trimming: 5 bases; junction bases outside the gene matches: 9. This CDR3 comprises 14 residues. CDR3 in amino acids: CASTTGTGRDEQYF. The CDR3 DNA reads TGTGCCAGCACCACCGGGACAGGGCGCGACGAGCAGTACTTC. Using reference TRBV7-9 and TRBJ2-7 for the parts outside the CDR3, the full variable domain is DTGVSQNPRHKITKRGQNVTFRCDPISEHNRLYWYRQTLGQGPEFLTYFQNEAQLEKSRLLSDRFSAERPKGSFSTLEIQRTEQGDSAMYLCASTTGTGRDEQYFGPGTRLTVT.

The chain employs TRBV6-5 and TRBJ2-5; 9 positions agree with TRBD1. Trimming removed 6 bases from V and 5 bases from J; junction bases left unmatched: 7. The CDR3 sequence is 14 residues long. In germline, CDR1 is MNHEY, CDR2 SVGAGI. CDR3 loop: CASRPNRGRETQYF. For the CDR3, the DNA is TGTGCCAGCAGGCCAAACAGGGGGCGGGAGACCCAGTACTTC.

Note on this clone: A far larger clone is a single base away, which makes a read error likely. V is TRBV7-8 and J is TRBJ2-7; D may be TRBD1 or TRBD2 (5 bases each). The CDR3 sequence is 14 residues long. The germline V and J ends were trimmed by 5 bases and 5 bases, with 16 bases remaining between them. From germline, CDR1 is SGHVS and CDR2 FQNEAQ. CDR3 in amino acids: CASSNRGRVHEQYF. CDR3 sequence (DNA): TGTGCCAGCAGCAACCGGGGCAGGGTCCACGAGCAGTACTTC. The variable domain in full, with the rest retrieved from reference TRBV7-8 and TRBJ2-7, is GAGVSQSPRYKVAKRGQDVALRCDPISGHVSLFWYQQALGQGPEFLTYFQNEAQLDKSGLPSDRFFAERPEGSVSTLKIQRTQQEDSAVYLCASSNRGRVHEQYFGPGTRLTVT.

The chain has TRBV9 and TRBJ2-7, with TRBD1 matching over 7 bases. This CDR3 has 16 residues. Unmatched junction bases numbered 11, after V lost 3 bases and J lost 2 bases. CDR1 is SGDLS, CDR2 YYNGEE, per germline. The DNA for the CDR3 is TGTGCCAGCAGCGCTCTACCGGGACAGCCCACCTACGAGCAGTACTTC. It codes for CASSALPGQPTYEQYF.

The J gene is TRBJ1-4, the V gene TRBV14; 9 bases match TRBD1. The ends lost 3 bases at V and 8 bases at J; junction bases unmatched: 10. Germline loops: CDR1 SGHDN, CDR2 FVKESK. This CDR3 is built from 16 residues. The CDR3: CASSQRLNRGQEKLFF. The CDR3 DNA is TGTGCCAGCAGCCAGCGACTTAACAGGGGGCAGGAAAAACTGTTTTTT.